A selection of T cell receptor beta chains follows, all from one sample in a study of OX40 agonist ivuxolimab in advanced cancers. Measured with immunoSEQ multiplex PCR; TCRdb has only the in-frame clones, and not every one. The data hold 55,000 to 70,000 clones, with 85% to 90% observed a single time. The material was CD4+ or CD8+ T cells sorted from blood, obtained in a trial of the OX40 agonist ivuxolimab. The receptors here all came from an adult with an advanced solid tumor such as melanoma, head and neck, liver or kidney cancer. The CDR3 runs from the conserved cysteine through the conserved F or W. A D gene is named only where the DNA matches it firmly. Size values are once, few and many counts, or a class for expanded clones, and some rows have none.

>-|TRBJ2-7|TRBD2|TRBV6-5
CASRPSGVFYEQYF
TGTGCCAGCAGGCCTAGCGGCGTCTTCTACGAGCAGTACTTC
>-|TRBJ1-2|-|TRBV28
CASNSAGTSPFRGYTF
TGTGCCAGCAATTCAGCCGGGACATCCCCGTTCAGGGGCTACACCTTC
>few|TRBJ1-1|-|TRBV19
CASSIERMANTEAFF
TGTGCCAGTAGTATTGAAAGAATGGCGAACACTGAAGCTTTCTTT
>-|TRBJ2-5|TRBD2|TRBV5-4
CASSLGLAGDRETQYF
TGTGCCAGCAGCTTAGGGCTAGCGGGGGATAGGGAGACCCAGTACTTC
>-|TRBJ2-1|-|TRBV11-1
CASSPDSEQFF
TGTGCCAGCAGCCCGGACAGTGAGCAGTTCTTC
>-|TRBJ1-1|-|TRBV7-2
CASSLEVATNTEAFF
TGTGCCAGCAGCTTAGAGGTGGCGACAAACACTGAAGCTTTCTTT
>-|TRBJ2-7|-|TRBV7-2
CASGSRGSSFEQYF
TGTGCCAGCGGGTCCCGGGGATCTTCCTTCGAGCAGTACTTC
>-|TRBJ2-1|-|TRBV15
CATSKQGSSYNEQFF
TGTGCCACCAGCAAACAGGGAAGCTCCTACAATGAGCAGTTCTTC
>-|TRBJ2-3|TRBD1|TRBV4-3
CASSQATGGGTDTQYF
TGCGCCAGCAGCCAGGCCACAGGGGGCGGAACAGATACGCAGTATTTT
>-|TRBJ1-1|-|TRBV30
CAWSTQGYTEAFF
TGTGCCTGGAGTACCCAGGGATACACTGAAGCTTTCTTT
>-|TRBJ2-7|-|TRBV28
CASSPTLYYEQYF
TGTGCCAGCAGTCCGACACTTTACTACGAGCAGTACTTC
>-|TRBJ1-2|-|TRBV6-5
CASSYSRAYGYTF
TGTGCCAGCAGTTACTCGCGGGCCTATGGCTACACCTTC
>-|TRBJ2-1|-|TRBV28
CASSLLQSDEQFF
TGTGCCAGCAGTTTACTCCAGAGCGATGAGCAGTTCTTC
>-|TRBJ1-1|TRBD1|TRBV5-5
CASSSLGQFEAFF
TGTGCCAGCAGCTCTCTGGGACAGTTTGAAGCTTTCTTT
>-|TRBJ2-3|TRBD1|TRBV5-1
CASSLQGERTDTQYF
TGCGCCAGCAGCTTACAGGGGGAAAGGACAGATACGCAGTATTTT
>-|TRBJ2-1|TRBD2|TRBV15
CATSKILASVGNEQFF
TGTGCCACCAGTAAAATACTAGCGAGCGTGGGCAATGAGCAGTTCTTC
>-|TRBJ1-4|TRBD1|TRBV28
CASSSQGGAANEKLFF
TGTGCCAGCAGTTCTCAGGGGGGCGCGGCTAATGAAAAACTGTTTTTT
>few|TRBJ1-5|-|TRBV11-2
CASSLTGDQPQHF
TGTGCCAGCAGCTTGACGGGGGATCAGCCCCAGCATTTT
>-|TRBJ1-6|-|TRBV14
CASSPRSVGGSSPLHF
TGTGCCAGCAGCCCTCGATCGGTCGGGGGCAGCTCACCCCTCCACTTT
>-|TRBJ1-4|-|TRBV10-3
CAISDPKVEKLFF
TGTGCCATCAGTGACCCGAAAGTTGAAAAACTGTTTTTT
>-|TRBJ1-5|TRBD1|TRBV19
CASSYQTGLYQPQHF
TGTGCCAGTAGTTATCAGACAGGGCTGTATCAGCCCCAGCATTTT
>-|TRBJ2-1|-|TRBV11-3
CASSLSSLPYNEQFF
TGTGCCAGCAGCTTGTCATCCCTTCCCTACAATGAGCAGTTCTTC
>-|TRBJ1-1|TRBD1|TRBV11-2
CASRQGLGTEAFF
TGTGCCAGTAGACAGGGATTGGGCACTGAAGCTTTCTTT
>-|TRBJ2-1|-|TRBV15
CATSYSRESYNEQFF
TGTGCCACCAGCTACTCCCGGGAGTCCTACAATGAGCAGTTCTTC
>-|TRBJ2-1|TRBD1|TRBV7-2
CASSLTLNTGDNEQFF
TGTGCCAGCAGTTTAACACTCAATACAGGGGACAATGAGCAGTTCTTC
>few|TRBJ2-2|-|TRBV5-4
CASSSAGLRNTGELFF
TGTGCCAGCAGCTCGGCCGGCCTCCGGAACACCGGGGAGCTGTTTTTT
>-|TRBJ1-2|-|TRBV7-2
CASSLASRRGATPSNYGYTF
TGTGCCAGCAGCTTAGCGAGTAGAAGGGGCGCTACCCCTTCTAACTATGGCTACACCTTC
>-|TRBJ2-6|TRBD1|TRBV18
CASSPGTGGSGANVLTF
TGTGCCAGCTCACCCGGGACAGGAGGATCTGGGGCCAACGTCCTGACTTTC
>-|TRBJ2-7|TRBD2|TRBV11-2
CASSLRPGLARDEQYF
TGTGCCAGCAGCCTCCGACCGGGACTAGCGCGCGACGAGCAGTACTTC
>-|TRBJ1-5|TRBD1|TRBV10-3
CAISDWTGSGNQPQHF
TGTGCCATCAGTGACTGGACAGGGAGCGGCAATCAGCCCCAGCATTTT
>-|TRBJ1-2|-|TRBV19
CASTLVRGLYGYTF
TGTGCCAGTACTCTAGTACGGGGTCTTTATGGCTACACCTTC
>-|TRBJ2-3|-|TRBV7-6
CASSRWGGSTDTQYF
TGTGCCAGCAGCCGATGGGGCGGTAGCACAGATACGCAGTATTTT
>once|TRBJ2-2|-|TRBV7-6
CATELGPNTGELFF
TGTGCCACGGAACTGGGGCCGAACACCGGGGAGCTGTTTTTT
>-|TRBJ1-1|-|TRBV28
CASRPPGASAFF
TGTGCCAGCAGGCCTCCCGGGGCCTCAGCTTTCTTT
>-|TRBJ1-1|TRBD1|TRBV30
CAWSTINRGNTEAFF
TGTGCCTGGAGTACAATAAACAGGGGGAACACTGAAGCTTTCTTT
>once|TRBJ2-2|TRBD2|TRBV15
CATSRDRLAGVNTGELFF
TGTGCCACCAGCAGAGATCGGCTAGCGGGAGTAAACACCGGGGAGCTGTTTTTT